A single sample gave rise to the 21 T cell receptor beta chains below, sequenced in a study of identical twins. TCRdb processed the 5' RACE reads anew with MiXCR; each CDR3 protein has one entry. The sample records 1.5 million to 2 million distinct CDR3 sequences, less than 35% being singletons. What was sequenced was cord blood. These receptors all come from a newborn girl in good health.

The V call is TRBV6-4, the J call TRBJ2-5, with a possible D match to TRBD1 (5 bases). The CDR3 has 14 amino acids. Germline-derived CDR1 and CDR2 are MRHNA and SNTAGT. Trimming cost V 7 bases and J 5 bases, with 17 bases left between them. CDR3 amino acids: CASTFWGSRETQYF. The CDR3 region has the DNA TGTGCCAGCACGTTTTGGGGCTCCAGGGAGACCCAGTACTTC.

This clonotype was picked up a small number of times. CDR3: CASSQDTSADGELFF. In DNA, the CDR3 is TGTGCCAGCAGCCAAGATACTAGCGCCGACGGGGAGCTGTTTTTT. This chain connects TRBV4-2 to TRBJ2-2; 7 bases agree with TRBD2. The CDR3 runs 15 residues. V was pared by 0 bases and J by 7 bases, with 5 bases of the junction left unmatched. CDR1 is LGHNA and CDR2 is YNFKEQ in the germline V gene.

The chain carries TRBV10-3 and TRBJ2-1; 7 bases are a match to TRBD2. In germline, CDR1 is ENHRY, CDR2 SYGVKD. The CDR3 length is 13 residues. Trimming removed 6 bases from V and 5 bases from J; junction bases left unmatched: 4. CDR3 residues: CAISWAGDNEQFF. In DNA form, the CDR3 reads TGTGCCATCAGCTGGGCGGGGGACAATGAGCAGTTCTTC.

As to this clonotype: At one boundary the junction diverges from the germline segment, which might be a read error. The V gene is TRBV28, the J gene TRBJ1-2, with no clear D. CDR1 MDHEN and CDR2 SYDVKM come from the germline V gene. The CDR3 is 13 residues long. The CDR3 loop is CASSFVRPYDYTF. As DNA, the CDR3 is TGTGCCAGCAGTTTCGTGCGCCCCTATGACTACACCTTC.

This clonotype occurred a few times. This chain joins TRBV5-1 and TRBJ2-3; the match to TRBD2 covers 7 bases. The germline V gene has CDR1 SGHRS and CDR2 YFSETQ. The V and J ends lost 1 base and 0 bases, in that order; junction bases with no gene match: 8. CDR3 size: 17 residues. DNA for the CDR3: TGCGCCAGCAGCTTGCGCACTAGCGTTTCTAGCACAGATACGCAGTATTTT. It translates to CASSLRTSVSSTDTQYF.

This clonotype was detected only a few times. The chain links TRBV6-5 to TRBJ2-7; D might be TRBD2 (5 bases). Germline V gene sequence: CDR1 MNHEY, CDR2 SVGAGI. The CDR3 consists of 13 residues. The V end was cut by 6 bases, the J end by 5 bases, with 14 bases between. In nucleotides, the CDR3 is TGTGCCAGCAGGAGACTAAATCTTGACGAGCAGTACTTC. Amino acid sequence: CASRRLNLDEQYF.

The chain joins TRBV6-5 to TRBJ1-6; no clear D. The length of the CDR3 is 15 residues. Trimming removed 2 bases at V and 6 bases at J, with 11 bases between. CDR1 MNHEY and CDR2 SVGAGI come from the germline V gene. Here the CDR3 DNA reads TGTGCCAGCAGTTACGCTATCCTTTTTAATTCACCCCTCCACTTT. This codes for CASSYAILFNSPLHF.

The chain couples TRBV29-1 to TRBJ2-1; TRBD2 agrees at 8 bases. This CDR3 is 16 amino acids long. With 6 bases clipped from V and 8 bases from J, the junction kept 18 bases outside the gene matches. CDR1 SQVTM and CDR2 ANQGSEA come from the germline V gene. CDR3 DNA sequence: TGCAGCGTCGCCACGGGCGGGAGGCCAACGGGCGATGAGCAGTTCTTC. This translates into CSVATGGRPTGDEQFF.

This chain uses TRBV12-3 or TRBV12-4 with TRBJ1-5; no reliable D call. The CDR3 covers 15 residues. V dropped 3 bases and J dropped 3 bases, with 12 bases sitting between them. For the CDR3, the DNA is TGTGCCAGCAGTTTGATAGTCGTGGCCAATCAGCCCCAGCATTTT. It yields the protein CASSLIVVANQPQHF.

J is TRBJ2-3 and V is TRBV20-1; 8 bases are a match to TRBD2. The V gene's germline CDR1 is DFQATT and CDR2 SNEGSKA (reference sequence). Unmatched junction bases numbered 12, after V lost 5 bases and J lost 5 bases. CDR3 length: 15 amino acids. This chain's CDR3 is CSARSRRGAGDTQYF. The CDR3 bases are TGCAGTGCTCGCTCCAGGCGGGGGGCCGGAGATACGCAGTATTTT.

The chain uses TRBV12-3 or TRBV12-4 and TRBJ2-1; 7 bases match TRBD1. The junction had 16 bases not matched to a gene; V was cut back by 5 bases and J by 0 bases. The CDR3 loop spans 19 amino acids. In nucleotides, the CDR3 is TGTGCCAGCAGTCCCGGGACAGACTCTTCATCTACCTCCTACAATGAGCAGTTCTTC. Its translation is CASSPGTDSSSTSYNEQFF.

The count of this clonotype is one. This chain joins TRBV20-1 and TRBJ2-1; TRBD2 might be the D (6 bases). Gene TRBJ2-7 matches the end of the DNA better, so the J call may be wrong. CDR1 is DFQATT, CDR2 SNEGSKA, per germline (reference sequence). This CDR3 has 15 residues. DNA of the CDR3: TGCAGTGCTCAGATGCGGGGTATCTCCTACAATGAGCAGTACTTC. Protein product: CSAQMRGISYNEQYF.

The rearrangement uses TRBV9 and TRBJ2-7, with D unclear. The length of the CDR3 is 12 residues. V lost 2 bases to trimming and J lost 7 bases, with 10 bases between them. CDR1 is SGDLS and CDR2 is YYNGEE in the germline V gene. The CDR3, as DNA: TGTGCCAGCAGCGTGCAGCCAAATGAGCAGTACTTC. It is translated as CASSVQPNEQYF.

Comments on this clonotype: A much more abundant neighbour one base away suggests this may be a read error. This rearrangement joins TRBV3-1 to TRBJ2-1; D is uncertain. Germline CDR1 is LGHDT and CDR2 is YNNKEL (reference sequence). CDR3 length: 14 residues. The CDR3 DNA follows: TGTACCAGCAGCCAAGACCTGGGCGGTTCGGAGCAGTTCTTC. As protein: CTSSQDLGGSEQFF.

The CDR3 reads CSASREEGYTF. Here the CDR3 DNA reads TGCAGTGCTAGCAGGGAGGAAGGCTACACCTTC. The rearrangement joins TRBV20-1 to TRBJ1-2; tentatively, D is TRBD1 (5 bases). The CDR3 covers 11 residues. Germline V CDR1 and CDR2: DFQATT, SNEGSKA (reference sequence). Trimming took off 3 bases at V and 8 bases at J, with 10 bases between the two ends.

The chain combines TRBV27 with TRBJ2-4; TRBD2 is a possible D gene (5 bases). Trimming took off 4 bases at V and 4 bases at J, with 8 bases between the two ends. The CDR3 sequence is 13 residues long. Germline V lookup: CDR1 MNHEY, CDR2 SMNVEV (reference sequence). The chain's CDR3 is CASSSGIKNIQYF. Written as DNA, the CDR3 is TGTGCCAGCAGTTCCGGGATAAAAAACATTCAGTACTTC.

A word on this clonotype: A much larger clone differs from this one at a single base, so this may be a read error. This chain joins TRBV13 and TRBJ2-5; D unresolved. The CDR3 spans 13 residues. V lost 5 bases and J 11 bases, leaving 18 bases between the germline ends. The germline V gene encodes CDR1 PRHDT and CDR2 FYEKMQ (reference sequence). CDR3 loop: CASSPGGLHGQYF. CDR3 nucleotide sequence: TGTGCCAGCAGCCCAGGCGGATTACATGGGCAGTACTTC.

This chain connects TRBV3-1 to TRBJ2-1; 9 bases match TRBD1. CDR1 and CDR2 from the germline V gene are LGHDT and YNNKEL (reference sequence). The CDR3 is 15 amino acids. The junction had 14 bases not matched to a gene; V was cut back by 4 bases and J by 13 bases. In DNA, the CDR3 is TGTGCCAGCAGCCTCCGGACAGGGGTCGGAGAGACCCAGTTCTTC. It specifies CASSLRTGVGETQFF.

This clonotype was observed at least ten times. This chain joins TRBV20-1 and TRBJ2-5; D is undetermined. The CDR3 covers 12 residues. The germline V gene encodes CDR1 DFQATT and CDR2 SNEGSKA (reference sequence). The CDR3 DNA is TGCAGAAGGTGGGCACGTCAAGAGACCCAGTACTTC. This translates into CRRWARQETQYF.

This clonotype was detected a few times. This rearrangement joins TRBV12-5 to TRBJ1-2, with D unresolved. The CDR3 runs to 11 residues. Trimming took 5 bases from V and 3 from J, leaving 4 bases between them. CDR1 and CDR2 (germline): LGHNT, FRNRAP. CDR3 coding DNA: TGTGCTAGTGGTGGACACTATGGCTACACCTTC. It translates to CASGGHYGYTF.

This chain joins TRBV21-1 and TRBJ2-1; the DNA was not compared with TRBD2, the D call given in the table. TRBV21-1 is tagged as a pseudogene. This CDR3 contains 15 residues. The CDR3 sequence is CASSKGRENTYEQFF. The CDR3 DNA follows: TGTGCCAGCAGCAAAGGGAGGGAAAATACCTACGAGCAGTTCTTC.